This paragraph covers one TCR beta chain sequence. Unique molecular identifiers (one per individual cDNA molecule) were attached. One entry per CDR3 protein results from TCRdb running MiXCR on the 5' RACE reads. The sample holds more than 90,000 distinct CDR3 sequences, around 13% seen once. The entry originates in a study of early T cells in non-severe SARS-CoV-2 infection. V lost 6 bases and J lost 6; bases outside the gene matches: 4. The CDR3 loop spans 13 amino acids. This clonotype originated in an adult who was a healthcare worker with PCR-confirmed SARS-CoV-2 infection or an uninfected control (not recorded which). Input material: whole blood. The chain recombines TRBV12-3 or TRBV12-4 with TRBJ2-2; TRBD1 agrees at 7 bases. CDR3 loop: CASSVTGSGELFF. CDR3 nucleotide sequence: TGTGCCAGCAGCGTGACAGGGTCCGGGGAGCTGTTTTTT.